The 28 T cell receptor beta chains given below trace back to one sample, sequenced in a study of T cells in Graves' hyperthyroidism and ophthalmopathy. There were TCR beta CDR3 regions amplified from RNA transcripts. The study used the HTBI primer set for a first-round RT-PCR of the TCR CDR3. MiXCR, run by TCRdb on the multiplex PCR reads, gives a single entry per CDR3 protein. The sample lists a few hundred thousand distinct CDR3 sequences, just under 15% occurring once. Sequences were obtained from blood. The receptors were sampled from a woman under 40 with Graves' hyperthyroidism.

The sample holds a few counts of this clonotype. The chain couples TRBV7-9 to TRBJ2-5; D uncertain. Germline V lookup: CDR1 SEHNR, CDR2 FQNEAQ (reference sequence). The CDR3 has 14 amino acids. Between the trimmed V and J ends, which lost 5 bases and 1 base, there was a span of 11 bases. In nucleotides, the CDR3 is TGTGCCAGCAGCCTGGGCGCGATCCAAGAGACCCAGTACTTC. It yields the protein CASSLGAIQETQYF.

The chain employs TRBV7-2 and TRBJ2-1; 9 positions match TRBD2. CDR3 length equals 13 residues. Trimming took 5 bases from V and 9 from J; bases not matched to a gene: 5. CDR1 and CDR2 from the germline V gene are SGHTA and FQGNSA. CDR3 residues: CASSVLLAGEQFF. CDR3 DNA: TGTGCCAGCAGCGTCTTACTAGCGGGTGAGCAGTTCTTC.

This clonotype has only a few counts. The chain carries TRBV5-1 and TRBJ2-7, with D perhaps TRBD1 (5 bases). This CDR3 contains 14 residues. Trimming removed 4 bases at V and 2 bases at J, with 13 bases between. Per germline, CDR1 SGHRS and CDR2 YFSETQ. CDR3 region: CASSPQGPTYEQYF. The DNA of the CDR3 is TGCGCCAGCAGCCCGCAGGGCCCGACCTACGAGCAGTACTTC.

This CDR3 reads CASSLSAFLDQPQHF. Here the CDR3 DNA reads TGTGCCAGCAGCCTAAGCGCTTTCCTCGATCAGCCCCAGCATTTT. The genes are TRBV13 and TRBJ1-5; no definite D call. V lost 5 bases to trimming and J lost 5 bases, with 16 bases between them. The CDR3 length is 15 residues. Per the germline V gene, CDR1 is PRHDT and CDR2 is FYEKMQ (reference sequence).

This clonotype came up many times. The CDR3 here is CASSFSLQQPQHF. CDR3 bases: TGTGCCAGCAGTTTCTCACTACAGCAGCCCCAGCATTTT. V is TRBV27 and J is TRBJ1-5; no clear D gene. The CDR3 covers 13 residues. The germline V gene has CDR1 MNHEY and CDR2 SMNVEV (reference sequence). V was trimmed by 3 bases and J by 7 bases, leaving 10 bases between them.

This clonotype was picked up many times. The chain has TRBV9 and TRBJ2-1, with 11 positions matching TRBD1. The CDR3 is 15 residues long. J lost 6 bases, V lost 4 bases, and 6 bases had no gene match. The germline V gene has CDR1 SGDLS and CDR2 YYNGEE. The CDR3, as DNA: TGTGCCAGCAGCCCATCGGGGACAGGGGGCAATGAGCAGTTCTTC. Translating gives CASSPSGTGGNEQFF.

This clonotype showed up many times. The V gene is TRBV18, the J gene TRBJ1-1; no reliable D call. Trimming took off 6 bases at V and 7 bases at J, with 15 bases between the two ends. CDR1 is KGHSH, CDR2 LQKENI, per germline. CDR3 size: 13 residues. CDR3: CASSPGLTDEAFF. The CDR3 DNA reads TGTGCCAGCTCTCCTGGGTTAACAGATGAAGCTTTCTTT.

V gene TRBV19 combines with J gene TRBJ2-3; D remains ambiguous. The CDR3 has 14 amino acids. Germline lookup yields CDR1 LNHDA and CDR2 SQIVND (reference sequence). V was clipped by 9 bases and J by 3 bases, with 16 bases between them. This chain's CDR3 is CARAGPRTTDTQYF. The CDR3 coding sequence is TGTGCCAGGGCCGGGCCGAGGACGACAGATACGCAGTATTTT.

This clonotype appeared many times. The chain carries TRBV18 and TRBJ2-1; 10 bases line up with TRBD1. The J segment lost 5 bases and the V segment lost 0 bases, leaving 4 bases of the junction unmatched. The CDR3 contains 16 residues. Looked up from germline, CDR1 is KGHSH and CDR2 is LQKENI. The CDR3 reads CASSPPVGQGNNEQFF. DNA of the CDR3: TGTGCCAGCTCACCACCGGTGGGACAGGGGAACAATGAGCAGTTCTTC.

This clonotype was detected only a few times. The chain recombines TRBV27 with TRBJ1-4; no reliable D call. CDR1 is MNHEY, CDR2 SMNVEV, per germline (reference sequence). The CDR3 is 12 residues long. Trimming took off 9 bases at V and 8 bases at J, with 13 bases between the two ends. CDR3 amino acids: CASSNSREKLFF. CDR3 nucleotides: TGTGCCAGTAGTAATTCGCGCGAAAAACTGTTTTTT.

The V and J genes are TRBV3-1 and TRBJ2-1; 14 bases fit TRBD2. The germline V gene has CDR1 LGHDT and CDR2 YNNKEL (reference sequence). The V gene end was trimmed by 1 base and the J gene end by 7 bases; junction bases not matched to a gene: 3. The CDR3 loop spans 16 amino acids. The CDR3 region is CASSQGGTSGSNEQFF. CDR3 coding DNA: TGTGCCAGCAGCCAAGGGGGGACTAGCGGGAGTAATGAGCAGTTCTTC.

The table lists this clonotype with many counts. The chain links TRBV20-1 to TRBJ2-5; no firm D call. V was trimmed by 3 bases and J by 5 bases, leaving 13 bases between them. Germline V gene sequence: CDR1 DFQATT, CDR2 SNEGSKA (reference sequence). CDR3 length: 13 amino acids. CDR3 nucleotides: TGCAGTGCTAGCGACACCTTCCCGGAGACCCAGTACTTC. Encoded protein: CSASDTFPETQYF.

This clonotype was seen at least ten times. The J gene is TRBJ2-7, the V gene TRBV5-6, with a possible D match to TRBD2 (6 bases). There are 13 residues in the CDR3. CDR1 is SGHDT and CDR2 is YYEEEE in the germline V gene. Trimming took off 7 bases at V and 4 bases at J, with 15 bases between the two ends. The CDR3 DNA reads as TGTGCCAGCCGCGGCGGGAAGGTATACGAGCAGTACTTC. It yields the protein CASRGGKVYEQYF. The full variable domain, completed using reference TRBV5-6 and TRBJ2-7, is DAGVTQSPTHLIKTRGQQVTLRCSPKSGHDTVSWYQQALGQGPQFIFQYYEEEERQRGNFPDRFSGHQFPNYSSELNVNALLLGDSALYLCASRGGKVYEQYFGPGTRLTVT.

This clonotype showed up many times. The rearrangement links TRBV6-2 or TRBV6-3 to TRBJ1-5; D is undetermined. The CDR3 sequence is 10 residues long. Germline CDR1 and CDR2: MNHEY and SVGEGT. V shed 4 bases and J shed 8 bases, with 3 bases lying between them. The CDR3 spells CASSSEPQHF. CDR3 in DNA: TGTGCCAGCAGTTCAGAGCCCCAGCATTTT.

In its sample, this clonotype was seen many times. The chain is built from TRBV27 and TRBJ1-5; a possible D gene is TRBD1 (6 bases). V lost 2 bases and J lost 4, with 9 bases in between. This CDR3 has 14 amino acids. The V gene's germline CDR1 is MNHEY and CDR2 SMNVEV (reference sequence). The DNA of the CDR3 is TGTGCCAGCAGTTTAGGGGGCGCGAATCAGCCCCAGCATTTT. This translates into CASSLGGANQPQHF.

This clonotype was observed at least ten times. The rearrangement uses TRBV12-3 or TRBV12-4 and TRBJ1-1; 8 bases match TRBD1. The V and J ends lost 6 bases and 2 bases, in that order; junction bases with no gene match: 8. The CDR3 has 15 amino acids. The CDR3 loop reads CASSLDRGLNTEAFF. The CDR3 DNA reads TGTGCCAGCAGCCTTGACAGGGGCCTTAACACTGAAGCTTTCTTT.

This clonotype was seen many times. The gene calls are TRBV2 and TRBJ2-1, with D unresolved. CDR3 size: 14 residues. Germline V gene sequence: CDR1 SNHLY, CDR2 FYNNEI. The V and J ends lost 5 bases and 8 bases respectively, with 16 bases between them. As DNA, the CDR3 is TGTGCCAGCAGTAGGTCTTCCCTAGAGGATGAGCAGTTCTTC. This gives the protein CASSRSSLEDEQFF.

This clonotype turned up a few times. The rearrangement uses TRBV20-1 and TRBJ1-2; D is unclear. Germline values: CDR1 DFQATT, CDR2 SNEGSKA (reference sequence). Trimming stripped 6 bases from V and 6 bases from J, with 17 bases between. The CDR3 runs to 13 residues. In nucleotides, the CDR3 is TGCAGTGCACCTAACTCCCTCGCCCATGGCTACACCTTC. It is translated as CSAPNSLAHGYTF.

Many counts were recorded for this clonotype. CDR3 sequence reads: CASSLTGQGSYEQYF. DNA for the CDR3: TGTGCCAGCAGCTTAACAGGACAGGGGAGCTACGAGCAGTACTTC. This chain uses TRBV7-2 with TRBJ2-7, with 9 bases fitting TRBD1. The CDR3 loop spans 15 amino acids. The germline V gene has CDR1 SGHTA and CDR2 FQGNSA. Trimming cost V 2 bases and J 3 bases; bases outside gene matches: 5. The full variable domain, its missing parts supplied by reference TRBV7-2 and TRBJ2-7, is GAGVSQSPSNKVTEKGKDVELRCDPISGHTALYWYRQSLGQGLEFLIYFQGNSAPDKSGLPSDRFSAERTGGSVSTLTIQRTQQEDSAVYLCASSLTGQGSYEQYFGPGTRLTVT.

Ten or more counts support this clonotype. The chain has TRBV5-1 and TRBJ1-1; D is uncertain. Trimming shortened V by 0 bases and J by 6 bases, and 15 bases separated the two germline ends. The CDR3 totals 15 residues. Germline lookup yields CDR1 SGHRS and CDR2 YFSETQ. DNA for the CDR3: TGCGCCAGCAGCTTGGTCGTGCGGGGTCAATCTGAAGCTTTCTTT. This sequence encodes CASSLVVRGQSEAFF.

V is TRBV10-3 and J is TRBJ2-3; 7 nucleotides align to TRBD2. V lost 6 bases and J lost 4; bases outside the gene matches: 10. The CDR3 runs 15 residues. Germline lookup yields CDR1 ENHRY and CDR2 SYGVKD. CDR3 bases: TGTGCCATCAGGGGAGGCGGGAGAGCCCCAGATACGCAGTATTTT. Encoded protein: CAIRGGGRAPDTQYF.

Ten or more counts support this clonotype. V gene TRBV6-1 combines with J gene TRBJ2-3; D is perhaps TRBD1 or TRBD2 (5 bases each). Trimming removed 6 bases from V and 0 bases from J, with 13 bases in between. The V gene's germline CDR1 is MNHNS and CDR2 SASEGT. The CDR3 sequence is 15 residues long. CDR3 in DNA: TGTGCCAGCAGACGGGACCCACTTAGCACAGATACGCAGTATTTT. This encodes CASRRDPLSTDTQYF.

At least ten counts were recorded for this clonotype. This chain links TRBV28 with TRBJ2-7, with D possibly matching TRBD2 (6 bases). V dropped 5 bases and J dropped 0 bases, with 14 bases sitting between them. Per the germline V gene, CDR1 is MDHEN and CDR2 is SYDVKM. CDR3 length: 15 amino acids. The CDR3 DNA follows: TGTGCCAGCAGTCCCAGCCTAGCGCTCTCCTACGAGCAGTACTTC. Encoded protein: CASSPSLALSYEQYF.

The chain has TRBV28 and TRBJ2-4; 7 bases match TRBD1. Trimming removed 2 bases from V and 9 bases from J; junction bases left unmatched: 7. This CDR3 has 14 amino acids. Germline V gene lookup returns CDR1 MDHEN and CDR2 SYDVKM. The CDR3 DNA reads TGTGCCAGCAGTTTAGTAGGGGGCAAGGTCATTCAGTACTTC. Encoded protein: CASSLVGGKVIQYF.

This clonotype has a count of ten or more. The V call is TRBV20-1, the J call TRBJ2-7; D possibly corresponds to TRBD1 (5 bases). V was clipped by 0 bases and J by 2 bases, with 8 bases between them. The CDR3 is 13 amino acids. From germline, CDR1 is DFQATT and CDR2 SNEGSKA (reference sequence). The CDR3 DNA is TGCAGTGCTAGAGAGGGGCCCACCTACGAGCAGTACTTC. It specifies CSAREGPTYEQYF.

This chain links TRBV7-9 with TRBJ1-2; no clear D gene. Trimming removed 5 bases from V and 8 bases from J, with 9 bases in between. The CDR3 totals 11 residues. Germline values: CDR1 SEHNR, CDR2 FQNEAQ (reference sequence). The CDR3 DNA sequence: TGTGCCAGCAGCCTAGAATACGGCTACACCTTC. As protein: CASSLEYGYTF.

At least ten counts were recorded for this clonotype. The chain employs TRBV5-1 and TRBJ1-3; weak D call: TRBD1 (6 bases). The CDR3 consists of 15 residues. Trimming pared 4 bases from V and 4 bases from J, leaving 15 bases between. Germline V lookup: CDR1 SGHRS, CDR2 YFSETQ. This CDR3 reads CASSDPTGQGNTIYF. CDR3 bases: TGCGCCAGCAGCGACCCGACAGGCCAAGGAAACACCATATATTTT. Complete variable domain (other parts from reference TRBV5-1 and TRBJ1-3): KAGVTQTPRYLIKTRGQQVTLSCSPISGHRSVSWYQQTPGQGLQFLFEYFSETQRNKGNFPGRFSGRQFSNSRSEMNVSTLELGDSALYLCASSDPTGQGNTIYFGEGSWLTVV.

J is TRBJ2-3 and V is TRBV6-6; no definite D call. The CDR3 spans 14 residues. V was cut by 0 bases and J by 2 bases, with 6 bases left in between. The germline V gene encodes CDR1 MNHNY and CDR2 SVGAGI (reference sequence). CDR3 in amino acids: CASSYSRNTDTQYF. The CDR3 nucleotides read TGTGCCAGCAGTTACTCGCGGAACACAGATACGCAGTATTTT.